The rows below give T cell receptor beta chains drawn from one sample of a study of T-cell reconstitution after alpha-beta-depleted transplantation in children. A single record per CDR3 protein comes from TCRdb applying MiXCR to the PCR reads. The table lists a few hundred thousand distinct CDR3 sequences, 15% to 20% of them singletons, with 29% in the top ten. The source material was PBMCs, mostly from graft donor cells, sampled 360 days after TCRalphabeta/CD19-depleted stem cell transplant. These receptor sequences come from a boy younger than two who had a stem cell transplant for Wiskott-Aldrich syndrome, so the T cells may come from the graft donor. CDR3s include the opening cysteine and the closing phenylalanine or tryptophan. A D gene is named only where the DNA matches it firmly. Part of the rows lack a size; the others show once, few, many or a class for expanded clones.

d_gene,v_gene,abundance,len,j_gene,CDR3aa,CDR3nt
-,TRBV6-6,-,12,TRBJ1-2,CASSPSEYGYTF,TGTGCCAGCAGCCCCAGTGAATATGGCTACACCTTC
-,TRBV19,-,15,TRBJ2-7,CASSIDGTITYEQYF,TGTGCCAGTAGTATAGATGGGACAATCACCTACGAGCAGTACTTC
TRBD2,TRBV5-1,-,18,TRBJ2-7,CASSFSGTSGGSSYEQYF,TGCGCCAGCAGCTTCTCCGGGACTAGCGGGGGGAGCTCCTACGAGCAGTACTTC
TRBD1,TRBV11-3,-,13,TRBJ2-5,CASSSRDRAYQYF,TGTGCCAGCAGCTCCCGGGACAGGGCCTACCAGTACTTC
TRBD2,TRBV7-9,-,17,TRBJ2-7,CASSLPRLAGASYEQYF,TGTGCCAGCAGCTTACCTAGACTAGCGGGTGCCTCCTACGAGCAGTACTTC
-,TRBV6-5,few,16,TRBJ2-5,CASSYSPQTIQETQYF,TGTGCCAGCAGTTACTCGCCACAGACTATACAAGAGACCCAGTACTTC
-,TRBV7-6,-,13,TRBJ2-1,CASSLERVGEQFF,TGTGCCAGCAGCTTAGAGAGGGTCGGTGAGCAGTTCTTC
TRBD2,TRBV12-3/TRBV12-4,few,15,TRBJ2-7,CASSKGLAGTYEQYF,TGTGCCAGCAGTAAGGGACTAGCGGGAACCTACGAGCAGTACTTC
TRBD1,TRBV11-2,few,16,TRBJ1-1,CASSSEWTGVNTEAFF,TGTGCCAGCAGCTCAGAATGGACAGGGGTAAACACTGAAGCTTTCTTT
TRBD2,TRBV11-1,-,19,TRBJ2-3,CASSLVWQKGLAFTDTQYF,TGTGCCAGCAGCTTAGTCTGGCAAAAGGGACTAGCATTCACAGATACGCAGTATTTT
TRBD1,TRBV27,few,15,TRBJ1-4,CASSLYGTGVEKLFF,TGTGCCAGCAGTTTATACGGGACAGGGGTAGAAAAACTGTTTTTT
TRBD2,TRBV15,few,17,TRBJ2-1,CATSRVLLAGFYNEQFF,TGTGCCACCAGCAGGGTCCTTTTAGCGGGCTTCTACAATGAGCAGTTCTTC
-,TRBV6-2/TRBV6-3,few,16,TRBJ2-4,CASTKELGNIKNIQYF,TGTGCCAGCACCAAAGAGTTGGGCAACATAAAAAACATTCAGTACTTC
TRBD2,TRBV2,few,13,TRBJ2-7,CASSEERGYEQYF,TGTGCCAGCAGTGAGGAGCGGGGTTACGAGCAGTACTTC
TRBD1,TRBV28,-,16,TRBJ1-2,CASSFEGDRVNYGYTF,TGTGCCAGCAGTTTCGAGGGTGACAGGGTTAACTATGGCTACACCTTC
-,TRBV7-6,-,13,TRBJ2-7,CASSPIVRGEQYF,TGTGCCAGCAGCCCTATCGTTCGGGGCGAGCAGTACTTC
-,TRBV20-1,-,13,TRBJ2-1,CSATGTTYNEQFF,TGCAGTGCAACCGGGACAACTTACAATGAGCAGTTCTTC
-,TRBV29-1,-,11,TRBJ2-7,CSVGGVYEQYF,TGCAGCGTTGGAGGGGTCTACGAGCAGTACTTC
TRBD2,TRBV10-3,few,17,TRBJ2-1,CAISETSGGAGYNEQFF,TGTGCCATCAGTGAAACTAGCGGGGGGGCCGGCTACAATGAGCAGTTCTTC
-,TRBV20-1,-,13,TRBJ2-7,CSARAGHSYEQYF,TGCAGTGCTAGAGCCGGACATTCCTACGAGCAGTACTTC
TRBD2,TRBV27,-,15,TRBJ2-4,CASSLGTRTKNIQYF,TGTGCCAGCAGTTTAGGGACTAGGACCAAAAACATTCAGTACTTC
-,TRBV7-9,-,12,TRBJ2-3,CASWVETDTQYF,TGTGCCAGCTGGGTGGAGACAGATACGCAGTATTTT
TRBD1,TRBV7-8,few,12,TRBJ2-7,CASSPTGVEQYF,TGTGCCAGCAGCCCGACAGGGGTCGAGCAGTACTTC
-,TRBV4-1,-,14,TRBJ2-5,CASSQRQVKETQYF,TGCGCCAGCAGCCAAAGACAGGTTAAAGAGACCCAGTACTTC
-,TRBV10-3,-,15,TRBJ1-5,CAISESFLVGQPQHF,TGTGCCATCAGTGAGTCGTTTTTGGTCGGTCAGCCCCAGCATTTT
-,TRBV20-1,-,16,TRBJ2-1,CSARDPAWESYNEQFF,TGCAGTGCTAGAGATCCGGCTTGGGAGTCCTACAATGAGCAGTTCTTC
TRBD1,TRBV10-3,few,16,TRBJ1-2,CAISPNRDRGPYGYTF,TGTGCCATCAGCCCCAACCGGGACAGGGGGCCTTATGGCTACACCTTC
TRBD1,TRBV7-2,-,16,TRBJ1-2,CASSSGRTGRGGGYTF,TGTGCCAGCAGCTCCGGACGGACAGGTCGAGGAGGTGGCTACACCTTC
TRBD2,TRBV4-1,few,14,TRBJ2-7,CASSPLAGAYEQYF,TGCGCCAGCAGCCCCCTAGCGGGTGCCTACGAGCAGTACTTC
-,TRBV5-1,many,14,TRBJ1-1,CASSLDWRNTEAFF,TGCGCCAGCAGCTTGGACTGGAGGAACACTGAAGCTTTCTTT
TRBD2,TRBV7-6,many,16,TRBJ2-5,CASSLASLAGGETQYF,TGTGCCAGCAGCTTAGCCTCACTAGCGGGAGGGGAGACCCAGTACTTC
TRBD2,TRBV11-1,few,20,TRBJ2-1,CASSLFPTSGRAISYNEQFF,TGTGCCAGCAGCCTATTCCCGACTAGCGGGAGGGCCATCTCCTACAATGAGCAGTTCTTC
TRBD2,TRBV20-1,few,17,TRBJ2-1,CSARDNRGLAGGMEQFF,TGCAGTGCTAGAGATAACAGGGGACTAGCGGGAGGGATGGAGCAGTTCTTC
-,TRBV7-2,few,13,TRBJ2-7,CASSPGQLHEQYF,TGTGCCAGCAGCCCCGGACAGCTCCACGAGCAGTACTTC
-,TRBV12-3/TRBV12-4,-,13,TRBJ2-7,CASSLHPSYEQYF,TGTGCCAGCAGCCTCCATCCCAGCTACGAGCAGTACTTC
-,TRBV12-5,many,13,TRBJ2-1,CASGLAVHNEQFF,TGTGCTAGTGGTTTGGCAGTCCACAATGAGCAGTTCTTC
-,TRBV12-3/TRBV12-4,few,14,TRBJ1-6,CASSLDSSNSPLHF,TGTGCCAGCAGTTTAGATTCTTCAAATTCACCCCTCCACTTT
-,TRBV5-1,-,16,TRBJ2-3,CASSWGHLTSTDTQYF,TGCGCCAGCAGCTGGGGACACCTTACTAGCACAGATACGCAGTATTTT
-,TRBV12-3/TRBV12-4,-,16,TRBJ2-2,CASSFRRSAYTGELFF,TGTGCCAGCAGTTTTAGGCGCTCAGCGTACACCGGGGAGCTGTTTTTT
-,TRBV12-3/TRBV12-4,-,17,TRBJ1-5,CASSFGAQRGSNQPQHF,TGTGCCAGCAGTTTTGGGGCTCAGAGGGGCAGCAATCAGCCCCAGCATTTT
-,TRBV5-1,-,13,TRBJ2-2,CASSWGLTGELFF,TGCGCCAGCAGCTGGGGACTCACCGGGGAGCTGTTTTTT
-,TRBV5-1,-,15,TRBJ2-7,CASSLVSSGFFEQYF,TGCGCCAGCAGCTTGGTGTCCAGTGGGTTCTTCGAGCAGTACTTC
-,TRBV4-3,-,12,TRBJ2-3,CASSQDFMTQYF,TGCGCCAGCAGCCAAGACTTCATGACGCAGTATTTT
-,TRBV9,few,15,TRBJ1-1,CASSVDPRRSTEAFF,TGTGCCAGCAGCGTTGATCCCCGAAGGAGCACTGAAGCTTTCTTT
TRBD2,TRBV20-1,few,13,TRBJ2-7,CSGSLAGSHEQYF,TGCAGTGGGTCGCTAGCGGGATCCCACGAGCAGTACTTC
TRBD2,TRBV28,many,14,TRBJ2-1,CASSLGVAGYEQFF,TGTGCCAGCAGTTTAGGGGTAGCGGGCTATGAGCAGTTCTTC
-,TRBV6-2/TRBV6-3,-,17,TRBJ2-6,CASGWGRGVSGANVLTF,TGTGCCAGCGGCTGGGGACGTGGGGTCTCTGGGGCCAACGTCCTGACTTTC
-,TRBV28,-,17,TRBJ2-4,CASSRLDKSKAKNIQYF,TGTGCCAGCAGTCGGCTGGACAAGTCCAAAGCCAAAAACATTCAGTACTTC
-,TRBV28,-,16,TRBJ2-7,CASSPAGTPVSYEQYF,TGTGCCAGCAGTCCCGCCGGGACGCCGGTTTCCTACGAGCAGTACTTC